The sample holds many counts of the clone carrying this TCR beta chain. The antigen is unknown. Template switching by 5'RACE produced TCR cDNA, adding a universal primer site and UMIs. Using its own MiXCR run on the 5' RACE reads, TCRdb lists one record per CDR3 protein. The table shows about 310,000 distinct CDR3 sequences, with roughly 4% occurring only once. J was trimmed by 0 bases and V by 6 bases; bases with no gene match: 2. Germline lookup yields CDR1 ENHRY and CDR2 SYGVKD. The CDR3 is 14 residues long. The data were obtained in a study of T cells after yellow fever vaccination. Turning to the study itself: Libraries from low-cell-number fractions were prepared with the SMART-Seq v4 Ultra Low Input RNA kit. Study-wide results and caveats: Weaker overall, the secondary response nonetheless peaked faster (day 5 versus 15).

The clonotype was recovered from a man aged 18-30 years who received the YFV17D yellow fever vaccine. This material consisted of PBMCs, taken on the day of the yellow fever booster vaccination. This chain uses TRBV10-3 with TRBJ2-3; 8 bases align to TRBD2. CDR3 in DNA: TGTGCCATCAGGCCTAGCGGGAGCACAGATACGCAGTATTTT. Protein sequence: CAIRPSGSTDTQYF.